One and the same sample provided the 14 T cell receptor beta chains below, sequenced in a study of OX40 agonist ivuxolimab in advanced cancers. Data came from immunoSEQ multiplex PCR; TCRdb stores just in-frame clones and leaves some out. The repertoire has approximately 52,000 clones, roughly 94% of them found once; the top ten carry roughly an eighth. The sample in question was CD4+ or CD8+ T cells sorted from blood, obtained in a trial of the OX40 agonist ivuxolimab. The receptors were sampled from an adult with an advanced solid tumor such as melanoma, head and neck, liver or kidney cancer.

The sample holds one count of this clone. The chain employs TRBV29-1 and TRBJ1-1, with 8 bases lining up with TRBD1. V lost 3 bases, J lost 5 bases, and 8 bases stayed unmatched. The CDR3 extends over 14 amino acids. CDR1 is SQVTM, CDR2 ANQGSEA, per germline. CDR3 DNA sequence: TGCAGCGTTGACCAGACAGGGGTGAGGACTGAAGCTTTCTTT. This translates into CSVDQTGVRTEAFF. The variable domain in full, with the rest retrieved from reference TRBV29-1 and TRBJ1-1, is SAVISQKPSRDICQRGTSLTIQCQVDSQVTMMFWYRQQPGQSLTLIATANQGSEATYESGFVIDKFPISRPNLTFSTLTVSNMSPEDSSIYLCSVDQTGVRTEAFFGQGTRLTVV.

The chain links TRBV9 to TRBJ2-7, with D possibly being TRBD1 (6 bases). Germline CDR1 is SGDLS and CDR2 is YYNGEE. Between the trimmed V and J ends, which lost 0 bases and 0 bases, there was a span of 10 bases. The CDR3 runs 15 residues. The CDR3 is CASSVGPGVSYEQYF. CDR3 in DNA: TGTGCCAGCAGCGTAGGCCCAGGGGTCTCCTACGAGCAGTACTTC. Combining the CDR3 with reference TRBV9 and TRBJ2-7 gives the whole variable domain DSGVTQTPKHLITATGQRVTLRCSPRSGDLSVYWYQQSLDQGLQFLIQYYNGEERAKGNILERFSAQQFPDLHSELNLSSLELGDSALYFCASSVGPGVSYEQYFGPGTRLTVT.

The chain links TRBV7-6 to TRBJ2-3; D possibly matches TRBD1 or TRBD2 (5 bases each). There are 16 residues in the CDR3. Germline CDR1 reads SGHVS; CDR2 reads FNYEAQ. Deletions cut 5 bases from V and 3 bases from J, with 18 bases between. This chain's CDR3 is CASSPRDLQGTDTQYF. The CDR3 nucleotides read TGTGCCAGCAGCCCACGGGACCTGCAGGGAACAGATACGCAGTATTTT.

As to this clone: Other DNA variants within this sample encode the same CDR3. The chain uses TRBV7-3 and TRBJ2-1; D is possibly TRBD2 (5 bases). Trimming pared 3 bases from V and 1 base from J, leaving 7 bases between. CDR1 and CDR2 (germline): SGHTA, FQGTGA. This CDR3 contains 14 residues. For the CDR3, the DNA is TGTGCCAGCAGCTTCTCGGGGTCCTACAATGAGCAGTTCTTC. Translation: CASSFSGSYNEQFF.

The chain links TRBV7-9 to TRBJ1-3; unclear D gene. Germline CDR1 is SEHNR and CDR2 is FQNEAQ (reference sequence). The length of the CDR3 is 10 residues. V lost 5 bases and J 4 bases, leaving 0 bases between the germline ends. CDR3 in amino acids: CASSGNTIYF. The CDR3 coding sequence is TGTGCCAGCAGCGGAAACACCATATATTTT.

This clone was observed once. The rearrangement links TRBV14 to TRBJ1-1; maybe TRBD1 (6 bases). Trimming stripped 8 bases from V and 11 bases from J, with 12 bases between. The CDR3 is 10 residues long. Germline assignment: CDR1 SGHDN and CDR2 FVKESK. The DNA of the CDR3 is TGTGCCAGCCGACAGGTAGAGGCTTTCTTT. Translated, it gives CASRQVEAFF.

The chain couples TRBV7-9 to TRBJ1-2; 8 bases are a match to TRBD1. Unmatched junction bases numbered 7, after V lost 3 bases and J lost 13 bases. This CDR3 region has 12 residues. Germline loops: CDR1 SEHNR, CDR2 FQNEAQ (reference sequence). The DNA for the CDR3 is TGTGCCAGCAGCTTCGGACAGGGTGTCGGCACCTTC. Amino acids: CASSFGQGVGTF.

This chain joins TRBV6-6 and TRBJ1-2; TRBD1 matches at 7 bases. V shed 6 bases and J 5 bases; nucleotides not matched to a gene: 9. CDR3 length: 14 amino acids. Germline-derived CDR1 and CDR2 are MNHNY and SVGAGI (reference sequence). In DNA form, the CDR3 reads TGTGCCAGCAGCCCAACAGGGGAGGGTTATGGCTACACCTTC. As protein: CASSPTGEGYGYTF.

The CDR3 DNA reads as TGTGCCAGCAGTTACGTCACAGGGGGCTGGGAGACCCAGTACTTC. This translates into CASSYVTGGWETQYF. This rearrangement joins TRBV6-6 to TRBJ2-5, with TRBD1 matching 9 bases. The CDR3 is 15 amino acids. V dropped 2 bases and J dropped 5; count of bases not matched to a gene: 6. From germline, CDR1 is MNHNY and CDR2 SVGAGI (reference sequence).

The CDR3 loop reads CASSLRAIAGVGNTGELFF. DNA for the CDR3: TGTGCCAGCAGTTTAAGGGCGATTGCTGGTGTTGGGAACACCGGGGAGCTGTTTTTT. The V gene is TRBV27, the J gene TRBJ2-2; D is unclear. The CDR3 loop spans 19 amino acids. V lost 2 bases to trimming and J lost 1 base, with 20 bases between them. Germline V gene sequence: CDR1 MNHEY, CDR2 SMNVEV (reference sequence).

The gene calls are TRBV6-1 and TRBJ2-7, with 10 nucleotides matching TRBD2. The germline V gene encodes CDR1 MNHNS and CDR2 SASEGT. V trimming: 4 bases; J trimming: 3 bases; junction bases outside the gene matches: 9. The CDR3 is 16 amino acids. The CDR3 reads CASSVRTSGVVYEQYF. DNA of the CDR3: TGTGCCAGCAGTGTTCGGACTAGCGGCGTAGTCTACGAGCAGTACTTC.

J is TRBJ1-2 and V is TRBV28; D is possibly TRBD1 (6 bases). Germline V gene data show CDR1 as MDHEN and CDR2 as SYDVKM. Trimming shortened V by 3 bases and J by 7 bases, and 15 bases separated the two germline ends. This CDR3 region has 14 residues. The CDR3 loop is CASSFLSGGSGYTF. CDR3 sequence (DNA): TGTGCCAGCAGTTTTCTCTCCGGGGGCTCTGGCTACACCTTC.

The genes are TRBV6-5 and TRBJ2-5, with 7 bases matching TRBD1. Germline assignment: CDR1 MNHEY and CDR2 SVGAGI. The junction had 2 bases not matched to a gene; V was cut back by 0 bases and J by 4 bases. The CDR3 is made up of 14 amino acids. This CDR3 is CASSYSGQLETQYF. CDR3 DNA sequence: TGTGCCAGCAGTTACTCGGGACAGCTAGAGACCCAGTACTTC.

V is TRBV29-1 and J is TRBJ2-7, with 8 bases identical to TRBD2. V lost 7 bases, J lost 0 bases, and 5 bases stayed unmatched. Germline values: CDR1 SQVTM, CDR2 ANQGSEA. CDR3 length: 13 residues. CDR3 residues: CSASGGSSYEQYF. The DNA of the CDR3 is TGCAGCGCAAGCGGGGGAAGCTCCTACGAGCAGTACTTC.